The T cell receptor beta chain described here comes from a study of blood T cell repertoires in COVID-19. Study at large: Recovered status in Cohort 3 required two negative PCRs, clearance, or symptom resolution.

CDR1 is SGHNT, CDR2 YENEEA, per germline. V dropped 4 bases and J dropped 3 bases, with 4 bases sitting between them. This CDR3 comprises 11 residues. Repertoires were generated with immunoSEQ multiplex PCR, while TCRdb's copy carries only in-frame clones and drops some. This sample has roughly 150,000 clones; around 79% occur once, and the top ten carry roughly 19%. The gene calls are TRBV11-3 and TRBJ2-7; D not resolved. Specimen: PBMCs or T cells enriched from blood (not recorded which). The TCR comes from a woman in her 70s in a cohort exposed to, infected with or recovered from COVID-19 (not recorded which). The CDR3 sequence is CASSSLYEQYF. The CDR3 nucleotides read TGTGCCAGCAGCTCTCTCTACGAGCAGTACTTC.